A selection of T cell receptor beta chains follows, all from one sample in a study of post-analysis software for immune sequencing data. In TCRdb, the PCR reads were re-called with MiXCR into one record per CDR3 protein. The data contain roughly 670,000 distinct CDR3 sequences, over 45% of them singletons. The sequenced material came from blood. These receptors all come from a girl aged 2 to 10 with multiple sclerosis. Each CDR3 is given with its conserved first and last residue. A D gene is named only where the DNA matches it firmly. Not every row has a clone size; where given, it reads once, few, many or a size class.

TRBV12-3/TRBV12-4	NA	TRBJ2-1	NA	TGTGCCAGCAGTTTCAACCCGGGGGCCCCGAACAATGAGCAGTTCTTC	CASSFNPGAPNNEQFF
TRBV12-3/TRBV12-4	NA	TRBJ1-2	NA	TGTGCCAGCAGTGCAATAGACAGTGACTATGGCTACACCTTC	CASSAIDSDYGYTF
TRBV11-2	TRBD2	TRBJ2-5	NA	TGTGCCAGCAGCCTTAGATTAGCGGGAGAGAAAGAGACCCAGTACTTC	CASSLRLAGEKETQYF
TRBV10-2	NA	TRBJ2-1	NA	TGCGCCAGCAGTTTCGACAGCGGTGGTGAGCAGTTCTTC	CASSFDSGGEQFF
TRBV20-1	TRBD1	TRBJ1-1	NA	TGCAGGGGGGACAGGGTGCTGACTGAAGCTTTCTTT	CRGDRVLTEAFF
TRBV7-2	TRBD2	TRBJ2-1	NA	TGTGCCAGCTCAAGTCCTAGCGGGGGGGATGATAGCTCCTACAATGAGCAGTTCTTC	CASSSPSGGDDSSYNEQFF
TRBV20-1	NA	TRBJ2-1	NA	TGCAGTGCCCAGCCCCGAACAGGGTCCTACAATGAGCAGTTCTTC	CSAQPRTGSYNEQFF
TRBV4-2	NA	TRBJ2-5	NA	TGTGCCAGCAGCCGAGAGCTAGCGCTGTTCCAAGAGACCCAGTACTTC	CASSRELALFQETQYF
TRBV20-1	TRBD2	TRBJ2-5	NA	TGCAGTGCTAGAAGCGGGGGGGCGAGAGAGACCCAGTACTTC	CSARSGGARETQYF
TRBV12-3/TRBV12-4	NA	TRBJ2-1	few	TGTGCCAGCAGTCCCCGGCGGAGGGGGGAGCAGTTCTTC	CASSPRRRGEQFF
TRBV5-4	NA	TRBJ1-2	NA	TGTGCCAGCAGCTTGATCCGAGGCTACACCTTC	CASSLIRGYTF
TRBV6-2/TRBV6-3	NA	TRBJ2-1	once	TGTGCCAGCCAGACCGGGGCAGGATTCTACAGTGAGCAGTTCTTC	CASQTGAGFYSEQFF
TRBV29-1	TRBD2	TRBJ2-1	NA	TGCAGCGTTGACCCTAGCGGGAGCTCCTACAATGAGCAGTTCTTC	CSVDPSGSSYNEQFF
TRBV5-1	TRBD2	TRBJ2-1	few	TGCGCCAGCAGCTTGTCGGGGACTAGCGGCGTCAATGAGCAGTTCTTC	CASSLSGTSGVNEQFF
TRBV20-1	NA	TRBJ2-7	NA	TGCAGTGCTAGGCTAGCAACCAGAGTTTACGAGCAGTACTTC	CSARLATRVYEQYF
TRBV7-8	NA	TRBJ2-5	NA	TGTGCCAGCATAATAAGTACAGGTTATCAAGAGACCCAGTACTTC	CASIISTGYQETQYF
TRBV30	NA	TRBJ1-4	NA	TGTGCCTGTCCCCGTCGAGGAGGTGAAAAACTGTTTTTT	CACPRRGGEKLFF
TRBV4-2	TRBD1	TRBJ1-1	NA	TGTGCCAGCAGCTCCCCGGGGGGACAGGGGGCGAACACTGAAGCTTTCTTT	CASSSPGGQGANTEAFF
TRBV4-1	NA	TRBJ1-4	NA	TGCGCCAGCAGCCAAGCGAATCGGGGAGATGATGAAAAACTGTTTTTT	CASSQANRGDDEKLFF
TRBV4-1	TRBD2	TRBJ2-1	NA	TGCGCCAGCAGCCAAGAGGGGGGGGCCTACAATGAGCAGTTCTTC	CASSQEGGAYNEQFF
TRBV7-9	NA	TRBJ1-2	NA	TGTGCCAGCAGCGTCCTAGTGGGTGGCTACACCTTC	CASSVLVGGYTF
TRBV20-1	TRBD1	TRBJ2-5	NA	TGCAGTGCCGGACAGGGGGGGGAAGAGACCCAGTACTTC	CSAGQGGEETQYF
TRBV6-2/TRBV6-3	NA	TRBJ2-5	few	TGTGCCAGCAGTTATGGAGGCTTCGAGACCCAGTACTTC	CASSYGGFETQYF
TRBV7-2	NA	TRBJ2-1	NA	TGTGCCAGCAGCCCCCGTGGCGGCAGGGGGGGAGGAGGGGATCACAATGAGCAGTTCTTC	CASSPRGGRGGGGDHNEQFF
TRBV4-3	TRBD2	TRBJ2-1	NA	TGCGCCAGCAGCCAAGTAGCGGGGGGCTACAATGAGCAGTTCTTC	CASSQVAGGYNEQFF
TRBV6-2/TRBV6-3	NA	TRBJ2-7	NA	TGTGCCAGCAGTTACTCCCAGCGATTCAGGGGACCTTACGAGCAGTACTTC	CASSYSQRFRGPYEQYF
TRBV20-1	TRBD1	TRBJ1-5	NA	TGCAGTGCTACCCCAGGACAGGGGGGTCAGCCCCAGCATTTT	CSATPGQGGQPQHF
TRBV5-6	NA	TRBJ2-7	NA	TGTGCCAGCAGCTTGGCTTTCAACTACGAGCAGTACTTC	CASSLAFNYEQYF
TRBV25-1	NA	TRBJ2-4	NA	TGTGCCAGCAGTGAATCTAGGGGAAAAAACATTCAGTACTTC	CASSESRGKNIQYF
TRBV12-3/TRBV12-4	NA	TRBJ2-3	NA	TGTGCCAGCAGTTACATAGCGAGAGATACGCAGTATTTT	CASSYIARDTQYF
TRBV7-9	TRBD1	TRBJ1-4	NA	TGTGCCAGCAGCTTCGGACAGGGGGCTCGAAAACTGTTTTTT	CASSFGQGARKLFF
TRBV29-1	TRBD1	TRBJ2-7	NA	TGCAGCGTTGAGATCCCGGGACAGGCCTACGAGCAGTACTTC	CSVEIPGQAYEQYF
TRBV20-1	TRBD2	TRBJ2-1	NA	TGCAGTGCAAAAGGGAAAACTAGCGGGGCTTACAATGAGCAGTTCTTC	CSAKGKTSGAYNEQFF
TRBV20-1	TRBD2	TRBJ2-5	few	TGCAGTGCTAGAGGGGTAGCGGGGGGTCAAGAGACCCAGTACTTC	CSARGVAGGQETQYF
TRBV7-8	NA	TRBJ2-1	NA	TGTGCCAGCAGCTTTGGACCTGACTTCATCTACAATGAGCAGTTCTTC	CASSFGPDFIYNEQFF
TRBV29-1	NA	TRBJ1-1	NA	TGCAGCGCCGAGGGGACGGGGAACACTGAAGCTTTCTTT	CSAEGTGNTEAFF
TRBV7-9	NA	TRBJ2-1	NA	TGTGCCAGCAGCTTTCGTCAACCCCTCAATGAGCAGTTCTTC	CASSFRQPLNEQFF
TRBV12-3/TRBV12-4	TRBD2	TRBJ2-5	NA	TGTGCCAGCAGTCCAGAGCTATCTAGCGGGGGGGAGACCCAGTACTTC	CASSPELSSGGETQYF
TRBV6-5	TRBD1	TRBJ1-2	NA	TGTGCCAGCAGTCCCGGACAGGGCGTCAGCTATGGCTACACCTTC	CASSPGQGVSYGYTF
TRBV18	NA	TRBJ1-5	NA	TGTGCCAGCACCTTACAGGTGGGGGGAAATCAGCCCCAGCATTTT	CASTLQVGGNQPQHF
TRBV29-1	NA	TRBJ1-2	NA	TGCAGCGTGATCGACGGGGCTAACTATGGCTACACCTTC	CSVIDGANYGYTF
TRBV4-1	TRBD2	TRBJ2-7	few	TGCGCCAGCAGCCCGGTAGCGGGAGCCTCCCACGAGCAGTACTTC	CASSPVAGASHEQYF
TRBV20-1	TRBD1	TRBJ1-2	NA	TGCAGTGCCACCGGGACAGGGGTTGGCTACACCTTC	CSATGTGVGYTF
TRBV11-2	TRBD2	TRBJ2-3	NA	TGTGCCAGCAGCTTCGCGGGAGAGACAGATACGCAGTATTTT	CASSFAGETDTQYF
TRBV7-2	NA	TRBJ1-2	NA	TGTGCCAGCAGCTTAGCGGTGGGGGGTATTAACTATGGCTACACCTTC	CASSLAVGGINYGYTF
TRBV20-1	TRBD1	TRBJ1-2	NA	TGCAGTGCTAGAGGCGCAGGGGGCTCCTATGGCTACACCTTC	CSARGAGGSYGYTF
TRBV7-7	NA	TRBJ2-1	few	TGTGCTAGCAGCTTAGCCGAGAATCAGTTCTTC	CASSLAENQFF
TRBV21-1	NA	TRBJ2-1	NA	TGTGCCAGCAGCAAGTTAAAGGGGTTAAGACACAATGAGCAGTTCTTC	CASSKLKGLRHNEQFF
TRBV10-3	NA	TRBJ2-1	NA	TGTGCCATCAGTGGAATAGGCGATGAGCAGTTCTTC	CAISGIGDEQFF
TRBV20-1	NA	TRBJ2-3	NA	TGCAGTGCCGTCTCGGGCACCACAGATACGCAGTATTTT	CSAVSGTTDTQYF
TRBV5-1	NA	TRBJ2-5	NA	TGTGCCAGCAGCTTAGGGGGGTACCAAGAGACCCAGTACTTC	CASSLGGYQETQYF
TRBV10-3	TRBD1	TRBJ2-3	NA	TGTGCCATCAGCTTGGATCGGATAAACAGGGGGCGAAGCACAGATACGCAGTATTTT	CAISLDRINRGRSTDTQYF
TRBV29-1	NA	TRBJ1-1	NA	TGCAGCGTTGGAAGGGCGGCGAACACTGAAGCTTTCTTT	CSVGRAANTEAFF
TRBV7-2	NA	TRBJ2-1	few	TGTGCCAGCAGCTTAGTTCCCTTAAGGAATGAGCAGTTCTTC	CASSLVPLRNEQFF
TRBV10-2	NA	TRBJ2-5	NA	TGCGCCAGCGGTGTTGGGCGGGCGGAGACCCAGTACTTC	CASGVGRAETQYF
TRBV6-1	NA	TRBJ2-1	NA	TGTGCCAGCAGTAGGGGTTCGGGCAATGAGCAGTTCTTC	CASSRGSGNEQFF
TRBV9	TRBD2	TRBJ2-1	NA	TGTGCCAGCAGCGGTACTAGCGCCCTCTACAATGAGCAGTTCTTC	CASSGTSALYNEQFF
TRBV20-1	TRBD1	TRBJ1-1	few	TGCAGTGCTAGAGACCCCGCCAGGGGGGCGAACACTGAAGCTTTCTTT	CSARDPARGANTEAFF
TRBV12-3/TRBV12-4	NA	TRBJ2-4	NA	TGTGCCAGCAGTTTATTAGCCCGGGCCAAAAACATTCAGTACTTC	CASSLLARAKNIQYF